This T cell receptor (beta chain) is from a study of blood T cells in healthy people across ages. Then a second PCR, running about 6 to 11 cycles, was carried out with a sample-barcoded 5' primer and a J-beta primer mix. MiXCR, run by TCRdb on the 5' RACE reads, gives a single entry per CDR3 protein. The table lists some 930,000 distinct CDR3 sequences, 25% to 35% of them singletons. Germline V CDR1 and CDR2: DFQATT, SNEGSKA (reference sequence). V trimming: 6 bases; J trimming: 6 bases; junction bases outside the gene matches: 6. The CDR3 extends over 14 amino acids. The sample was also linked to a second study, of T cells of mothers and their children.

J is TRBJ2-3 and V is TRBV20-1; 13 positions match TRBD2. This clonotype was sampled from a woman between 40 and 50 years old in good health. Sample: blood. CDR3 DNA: TGCAGTGCCCCGGGACTAGCGGGAAGGGATACGCAGTATTTT. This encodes CSAPGLAGRDTQYF.